Given below is one T cell receptor (beta chain) in context. This entry comes from a study of cytomegalovirus exposure and HLA in healthy donors. Trimming stripped 7 bases from V and 5 bases from J, with 17 bases between. This CDR3 has 14 amino acids. Germline V gene data show CDR1 as SNHLY and CDR2 as FYNNEI. The PCR had 60 Vbeta and 13 Jbeta primers. Libraries were prepared by immunoSEQ multiplex PCR; TCRdb keeps only in-frame clonotypes and omits some of them. The sample records 150,000 or so clones, around 82% being singletons. Sequenced: PBMCs. This rearrangement joins TRBV2 to TRBJ2-5; a weak D match, TRBD1 (5 bases). The TCR was taken from a male donor in good health and CMV-seronegative. The CDR3 DNA reads TGTGCCAGCACCAGGGAATGGGTTTCTGAGACCCAGTACTTC. Protein sequence: CASTREWVSETQYF.